This entry concerns a single TCR beta chain. The CDR3 loop spans 17 amino acids. Germline values: CDR1 SGHRS, CDR2 YFSETQ. J lost 2 bases, V lost 1 base, and 11 bases had no gene match. This sample is drawn from a study of T cell changes during pregnancy in multiple sclerosis. Profiled with immunoSEQ multiplex PCR; TCRdb holds only in-frame clones, not every one. Here the sample spans around 60,000 clones, over 85% being singletons. This chain links TRBV5-1 with TRBJ2-7, with 8 bases fitting TRBD2. Sequencing used peripheral blood, obtained in the second trimester of pregnancy. This TCR was recovered from a female donor with multiple sclerosis, enrolled in a pregnancy study. CDR3 protein: CASSLTGTAGGAYEQYF. In nucleotides, the CDR3 is TGCGCCAGCAGCTTGACGGGAACTGCGGGAGGCGCCTACGAGCAGTACTTC.